The clone carrying this TCR beta chain was detected only once. The data derive from a study of blood T cell repertoires in COVID-19. Study-level background: Researchers got acute and convalescent COVID-19 samples from the United States, Italy and Spain.

Per the original data handling: Reference gene primer amplification gave estimated nucleated cell counts. Here immunoSEQ multiplex PCR was the method, and the copy in TCRdb shows in-frame clones only, minus some. From that table come the V and J calls and clone size; the DNA was used to work out D and trimming. Seen here are just over 300,000 clones, around 87% observed once, and the top ten hold roughly 2.3%. This CDR3 region has 14 residues. Germline V gives CDR1 LNHDA, CDR2 SQIVND (reference sequence). The V end lost 5 bases, the J end lost 4 bases, and 14 bases lay between the germline ends. The chain combines TRBV19 with TRBJ1-1; TRBD1 is a possible D gene (5 bases). The sample taken for sequencing was peripheral blood. This clonotype originated in a man aged 18 to 30 with active or convalescent COVID-19. The CDR3 sequence is CASSFTGLGTEAFF. The CDR3 DNA reads TGTGCCAGTAGTTTTACAGGCCTGGGCACTGAAGCTTTCTTT.